These 22 T cell receptor beta chains were sequenced from one sample in a study of blood T cell repertoires in COVID-19. Sequenced by immunoSEQ multiplex PCR; TCRdb stores in-frame clones only, minus some. The sample consists of 120,000 or so clones, around four fifths of them appearing once. What was sequenced was peripheral blood. These TCRs come from a man in his 60s with acute or convalescent COVID-19.

The gene calls are TRBV7-3 and TRBJ2-7; D unclear. Trimming removed 1 base from V and 4 bases from J, with 11 bases in between. The CDR3 runs 14 residues. Germline CDR1 is SGHTA and CDR2 is FQGTGA. The CDR3 reads CASSLRSGSYEQYF. The CDR3 DNA is TGTGCCAGCAGCTTAAGATCTGGCAGTTACGAGCAGTACTTC.

V usage is TRBV5-1 and J usage is TRBJ2-2; D may be TRBD1 (5 bases). Per the germline V gene, CDR1 is SGHRS and CDR2 is YFSETQ. This CDR3 has 13 amino acids. V was cut by 2 bases and J by 3 bases, with 5 bases left in between. The CDR3 DNA is TGCGCCAGCAGCTTACAGGACACCGGGGAGCTGTTTTTT. It specifies CASSLQDTGELFF.

The chain couples TRBV2 to TRBJ2-2; 9 bases are a match to TRBD1. CDR3 size: 13 residues. V gave up 9 bases and J gave up 3 bases; unmatched junction bases: 2. Germline V gives CDR1 SNHLY, CDR2 FYNNEI. The CDR3 nucleotides are TGTGCCAGGAGGGACAGGGACACCGGGGAGCTGTTTTTT. This translates into CARRDRDTGELFF.

The gene calls are TRBV2 and TRBJ2-7, with TRBD2 matching 7 bases. Trimming at V came to 3 bases and at J to 1 base, leaving 15 bases not matched to a gene. CDR3 length: 18 residues. Germline CDR1 is SNHLY and CDR2 is FYNNEI. CDR3 coding DNA: TGTGCCAGCAGTGATAGAGGACGAGCTAGCGGACTATCCTACGAGCAGTACTTC. Residues: CASSDRGRASGLSYEQYF.

The CDR3 loop reads CASRELAGPYNEQFF. CDR3 bases: TGTGCCAGCAGAGAACTAGCGGGGCCGTACAATGAGCAGTTCTTC. The chain recombines TRBV7-3 with TRBJ2-1; 10 bases line up with TRBD2. The CDR3 has 15 residues. CDR1 is SGHTA and CDR2 is FQGTGA in the germline V gene. Trimming cost V 6 bases and J 4 bases; bases outside gene matches: 6.

This clone was detected only once. This chain links TRBV6-1 with TRBJ1-5, with D maybe TRBD1 (5 bases). The germline CDR1 and CDR2 sequences are MNHNS and SASEGT. Trimming stripped 2 bases from V and 3 bases from J, with 14 bases between. This CDR3 is built from 16 residues. The CDR3 DNA reads as TGTGCCAGCAGTGAAAGTTACAGGAACCTCAATCAGCCCCAGCATTTT. Protein sequence: CASSESYRNLNQPQHF.

The chain has TRBV6-5 and TRBJ2-3, with TRBD1 matching over 7 bases. This CDR3 comprises 13 residues. CDR1 is MNHEY, CDR2 SVGAGI, per germline. V lost 10 bases, J lost 3 bases, and 7 bases stayed unmatched. Here the CDR3 reads CATDRQGTDTQYF. The CDR3 DNA reads TGTGCCACTGACCGACAGGGAACAGATACGCAGTATTTT.

As to this clone: An end of the junction does not agree with germline; a read error may underlie this. The rearrangement joins TRBV2 to TRBJ2-2, with D possibly being TRBD2 (5 bases). Germline assignment: CDR1 SNHLY and CDR2 FYNNEI. The CDR3 covers 14 residues. The CDR3 coding sequence is TGTGCCAGCAGTGATGAGCGGAACGCCGGGGAGCTGTTTTTT. This gives the protein CASSDERNAGELFF.

The genes are TRBV19 and TRBJ2-2; TRBD1 aligns across 7 bases. J gave up 5 bases and V 4 bases, and 1 base lay outside the gene matches. This CDR3 has 13 residues. Germline CDR1 is LNHDA and CDR2 is SQIVND (reference sequence). CDR3: CASSKTGTGELFF. CDR3 coding DNA: TGTGCCAGTAGTAAGACAGGGACCGGGGAGCTGTTTTTT.

This clone was observed a few times. The gene calls are TRBV2 and TRBJ2-7, with D perhaps matching TRBD1 (6 bases). This CDR3 has 13 residues. Trimming took off 4 bases at V and 6 bases at J, with 13 bases between the two ends. CDR1 SNHLY and CDR2 FYNNEI come from the germline V gene. The CDR3 region has the DNA TGTGCCAGCAGTGTCGGACAGACCGGCGAGCAGTACTTC. It yields the protein CASSVGQTGEQYF.

The chain employs TRBV28 and TRBJ2-7, with 8 bases lining up with TRBD1. This CDR3 contains 15 residues. After removal of 5 bases from V and 1 base from J, the junction contained 7 bases not matched to a gene. CDR1 and CDR2 from the germline V gene are MDHEN and SYDVKM. CDR3 amino acids: CASSKGGQASYEQYF. DNA of the CDR3: TGTGCCAGCAGTAAGGGGGGACAGGCGTCCTACGAGCAGTACTTC.

The rearrangement joins TRBV18 to TRBJ1-6; 12 positions agree with TRBD1. The J segment lost 6 bases and the V segment lost 5 bases, leaving 5 bases of the junction unmatched. Germline assignment: CDR1 KGHSH and CDR2 LQKENI. This CDR3 has 16 residues. CDR3 DNA: TGTGCCAGCTCAGAGGGACAGGGGGCGGTTAATTCACCCCTCCACTTT. Protein sequence: CASSEGQGAVNSPLHF. Complete variable domain (other parts from reference TRBV18 and TRBJ1-6): NAGVMQNPRHLVRRRGQEARLRCSPMKGHSHVYWYRQLPEEGLKFMVYLQKENIIDESGMPKERFSAEFPKEGPSILRIQQVVRGDSAAYFCASSEGQGAVNSPLHFGNGTRLTVT.

The chain uses TRBV10-3 and TRBJ2-7; tentatively, D is TRBD1 (5 bases). The ends were cut back, 3 bases at V and 0 bases at J, with 15 bases in the middle. The CDR3 contains 16 residues. Germline V gene sequence: CDR1 ENHRY, CDR2 SYGVKD. CDR3 sequence reads: CAISDPDRSSSYEQYF. In DNA, the CDR3 is TGTGCCATCAGTGACCCAGACAGAAGTAGCTCCTACGAGCAGTACTTC.

The chain carries TRBV7-8 and TRBJ2-1, with 12 bases lining up with TRBD2. Germline V CDR1 and CDR2: SGHVS, FQNEAQ. V gave up 8 bases and J gave up 3 bases; unmatched junction bases: 5. The CDR3 length is 15 residues. The CDR3 bases are TGTGCCAGCGGCAAGACTAGCGGGGGCTACAATGAGCAGTTCTTC. Translated: CASGKTSGGYNEQFF.

The chain recombines TRBV5-1 with TRBJ2-7; TRBD1 might be the D (7 bases). Per germline, CDR1 SGHRS and CDR2 YFSETQ. This CDR3 has 15 residues. Trimming removed 4 bases from V and 1 base from J, with 15 bases in between. The chain's CDR3 is CASSRGGTESYEQYF. CDR3 nucleotide sequence: TGCGCCAGCAGCCGTGGAGGGACAGAGTCCTACGAGCAGTACTTC. The entire variable domain, with the rest obtained from reference TRBV5-1 and TRBJ2-7, is as follows: KAGVTQTPRYLIKTRGQQVTLSCSPISGHRSVSWYQQTPGQGLQFLFEYFSETQRNKGNFPGRFSGRQFSNSRSEMNVSTLELGDSALYLCASSRGGTESYEQYFGPGTRLTVT.

This rearrangement joins TRBV2 to TRBJ2-7; D gene uncertain. From germline, CDR1 is SNHLY and CDR2 FYNNEI. The V gene lost 3 bases and the J gene lost 6 bases, with 18 bases spanning the gap. This CDR3 contains 15 residues. CDR3 protein: CASSDSEADGPEQYF. For the CDR3, the DNA is TGTGCCAGCAGTGATTCTGAGGCCGACGGCCCCGAGCAGTACTTC.

V and J are TRBV7-8 and TRBJ2-1; 7 nucleotides agree with TRBD1. V lost 4 bases to trimming and J lost 0 bases; unmatched junction nucleotides: 3. Germline V gene lookup returns CDR1 SGHVS and CDR2 FQNEAQ. The CDR3 totals 15 residues. CDR3 coding DNA: TGTGCCAGCAGCTCTGACAGGGCCTCCTACAATGAGCAGTTCTTC. This codes for CASSSDRASYNEQFF. Filled out from reference TRBV7-8 and TRBJ2-1, the complete variable domain reads GAGVSQSPRYKVAKRGQDVALRCDPISGHVSLFWYQQALGQGPEFLTYFQNEAQLDKSGLPSDRFFAERPEGSVSTLKIQRTQQEDSAVYLCASSSDRASYNEQFFGPGTRLTVL.

The V and J genes are TRBV5-6 and TRBJ2-1; 10 bases align to TRBD2. Germline V lookup: CDR1 SGHDT, CDR2 YYEEEE. The CDR3 contains 18 residues. V shed 2 bases and J 7 bases; nucleotides not matched to a gene: 15. CDR3 residues: CASSFTPKREGPKNEQFF. The CDR3 nucleotides are TGTGCCAGCAGCTTTACCCCCAAGCGGGAGGGTCCGAAAAATGAGCAGTTCTTC.

The chain carries TRBV25-1 and TRBJ1-2, with 8 bases identical to TRBD1. V shed 4 bases and J 8 bases; nucleotides not matched to a gene: 3. CDR1 and CDR2 from the germline V gene are MGHDK and SYGVNS. There are 12 residues in the CDR3. DNA of the CDR3: TGTGCCAGCAGTGTCGGGACAGGCGGCTACACCTTC. Protein: CASSVGTGGYTF.

The chain combines TRBV20-1 with TRBJ2-2; D is undetermined. Germline V gene sequence: CDR1 DFQATT, CDR2 SNEGSKA (reference sequence). Trimming took 3 bases from V and 8 from J, leaving 7 bases between them. This CDR3 is 11 amino acids long. CDR3 DNA: TGCAGTGCTAGTCTTCGGGGGGAGCTGTTTTTT. This codes for CSASLRGELFF.

The chain recombines TRBV7-9 with TRBJ2-1; D remains ambiguous. The CDR3 sequence is 15 residues long. Germline CDR1 reads SEHNR; CDR2 reads FQNEAQ (reference sequence). V shed 1 base and J shed 0 bases, with 7 bases lying between them. In DNA, the CDR3 is TGTGCCAGCAGCTTAGGCGTAAGCTCCTACAATGAGCAGTTCTTC. It yields the protein CASSLGVSSYNEQFF.

The chain has TRBV2 and TRBJ2-3; 9 bases match TRBD1. With 6 bases clipped from V and 3 bases from J, the junction kept 4 bases outside the gene matches. CDR3 length equals 14 residues. Germline V lookup: CDR1 SNHLY, CDR2 FYNNEI. This chain's CDR3 is CASRVTGGTDTQYF. The CDR3, as DNA: TGTGCCAGCAGGGTGACAGGGGGGACAGATACGCAGTATTTT.